This TCR beta chain was captured by sequencing in a study of blood T cell repertoires in COVID-19. Study context: Some COVID-19 samples were acute and others convalescent; all came from the United States, Italy and Spain. Sources were T cells, B-cell-depleted T cells, or PBMCs; the material itself was cDNA or gDNA.

In the original analysis: The authors estimated nucleated cell counts from reference gene primer amplification. Sequenced by immunoSEQ multiplex PCR; TCRdb stores in-frame clones only, minus some. Clonal size and the V and J genes are those of that table, whereas D and trimming came from the DNA. Of 200,000 to 250,000 clones listed, 85% to 90% are singletons. The CDR3 is made up of 13 amino acids. Germline CDR1 MRHNA, CDR2 SNTAGT. V was shortened by 0 bases and J by 12 bases, with 12 bases between the two germline ends. This TCR derives from a man between 18 and 35 years old with active or convalescent COVID-19. Sequenced sample: peripheral blood. The chain has TRBV6-4 and TRBJ2-1; a weak D match, TRBD2 (5 bases). The CDR3: CASSDSIGGRQFF. In nucleotides, the CDR3 is TGTGCCAGCAGTGACTCGATTGGAGGTAGGCAGTTCTTC.